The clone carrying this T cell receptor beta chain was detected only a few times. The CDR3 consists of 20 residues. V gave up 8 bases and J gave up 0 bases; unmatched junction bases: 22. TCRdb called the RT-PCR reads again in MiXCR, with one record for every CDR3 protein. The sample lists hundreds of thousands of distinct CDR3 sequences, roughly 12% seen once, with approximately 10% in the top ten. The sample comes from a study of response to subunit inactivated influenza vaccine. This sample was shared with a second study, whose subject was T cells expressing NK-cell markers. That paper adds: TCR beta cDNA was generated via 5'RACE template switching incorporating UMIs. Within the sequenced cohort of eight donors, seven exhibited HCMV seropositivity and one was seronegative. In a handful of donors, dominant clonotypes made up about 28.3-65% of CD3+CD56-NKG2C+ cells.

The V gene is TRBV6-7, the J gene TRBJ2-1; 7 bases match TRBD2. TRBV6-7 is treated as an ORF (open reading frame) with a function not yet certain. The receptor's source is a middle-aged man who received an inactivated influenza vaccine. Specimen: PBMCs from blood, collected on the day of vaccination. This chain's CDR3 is CASAKRVPSGGRSSYNEQFF. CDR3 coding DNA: TGTGCCAGCGCGAAACGAGTGCCTAGCGGTGGTCGTAGCTCCTACAATGAGCAGTTCTTC.